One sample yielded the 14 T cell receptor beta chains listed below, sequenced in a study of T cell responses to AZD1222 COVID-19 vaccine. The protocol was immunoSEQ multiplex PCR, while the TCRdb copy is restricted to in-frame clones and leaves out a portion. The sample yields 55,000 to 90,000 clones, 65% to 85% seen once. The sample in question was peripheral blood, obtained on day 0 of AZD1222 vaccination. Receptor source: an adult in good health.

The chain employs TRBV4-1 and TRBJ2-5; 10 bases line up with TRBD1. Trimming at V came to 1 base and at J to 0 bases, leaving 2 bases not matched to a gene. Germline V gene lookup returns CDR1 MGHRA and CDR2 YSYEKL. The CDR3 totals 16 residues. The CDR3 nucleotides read TGCGCCAGCAGCCAAGGGACAGGGGGGCACCAAGAGACCCAGTACTTC. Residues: CASSQGTGGHQETQYF.

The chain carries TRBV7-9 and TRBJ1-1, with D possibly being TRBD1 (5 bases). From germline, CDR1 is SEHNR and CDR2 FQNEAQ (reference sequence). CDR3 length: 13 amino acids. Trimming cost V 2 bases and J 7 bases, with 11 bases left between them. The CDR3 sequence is CASSLRTSHEAFF. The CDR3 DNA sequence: TGTGCCAGCAGCTTACGGACAAGCCATGAAGCTTTCTTT.

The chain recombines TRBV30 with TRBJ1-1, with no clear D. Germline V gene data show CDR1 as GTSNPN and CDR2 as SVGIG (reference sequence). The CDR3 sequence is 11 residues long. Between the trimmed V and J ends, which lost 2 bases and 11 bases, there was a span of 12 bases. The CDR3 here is CAWSRGGAAFF. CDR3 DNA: TGTGCCTGGAGTAGAGGAGGTGCGGCTTTCTTT.

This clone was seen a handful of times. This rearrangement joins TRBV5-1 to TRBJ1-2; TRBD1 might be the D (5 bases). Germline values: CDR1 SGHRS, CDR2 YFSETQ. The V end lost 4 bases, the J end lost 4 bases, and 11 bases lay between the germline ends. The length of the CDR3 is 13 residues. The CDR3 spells CASSPEGLYGYTF. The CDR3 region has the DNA TGCGCCAGCAGCCCGGAGGGACTCTATGGCTACACCTTC.

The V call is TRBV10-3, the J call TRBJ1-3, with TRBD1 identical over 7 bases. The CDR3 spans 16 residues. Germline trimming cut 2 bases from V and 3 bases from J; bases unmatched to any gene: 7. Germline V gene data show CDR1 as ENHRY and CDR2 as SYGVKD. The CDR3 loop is CAISEHPGTVGNTIYF. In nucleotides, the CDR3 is TGTGCCATCAGTGAGCATCCCGGGACAGTTGGAAACACCATATATTTT.

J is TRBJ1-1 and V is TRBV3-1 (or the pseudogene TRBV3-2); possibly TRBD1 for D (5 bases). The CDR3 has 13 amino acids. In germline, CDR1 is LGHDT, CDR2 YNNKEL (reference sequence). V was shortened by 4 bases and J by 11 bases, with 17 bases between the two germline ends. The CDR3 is CASSRSGGAGAFF. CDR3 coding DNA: TGTGCCAGCAGCCGTAGTGGGGGAGCTGGCGCTTTCTTT.

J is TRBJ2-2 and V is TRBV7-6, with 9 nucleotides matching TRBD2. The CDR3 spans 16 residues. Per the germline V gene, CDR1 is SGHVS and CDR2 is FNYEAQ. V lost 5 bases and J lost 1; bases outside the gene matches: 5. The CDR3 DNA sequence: TGTGCCAGCAGCCCGCGGGAGGGCATGAACACCGGGGAGCTGTTTTTT. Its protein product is CASSPREGMNTGELFF.

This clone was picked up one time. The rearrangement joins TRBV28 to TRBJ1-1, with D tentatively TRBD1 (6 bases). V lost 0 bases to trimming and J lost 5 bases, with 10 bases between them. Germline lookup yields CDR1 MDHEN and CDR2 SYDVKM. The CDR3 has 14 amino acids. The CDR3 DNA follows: TGTGCCAGCAGTTTATGGGTAGGGGGAACTGAAGCTTTCTTT. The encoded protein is CASSLWVGGTEAFF.

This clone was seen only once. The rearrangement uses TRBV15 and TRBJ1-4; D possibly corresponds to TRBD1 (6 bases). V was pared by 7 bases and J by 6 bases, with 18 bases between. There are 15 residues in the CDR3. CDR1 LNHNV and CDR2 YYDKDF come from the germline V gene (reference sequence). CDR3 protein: CATTGRGIGYEKLFF. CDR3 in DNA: TGTGCCACCACCGGGAGGGGGATCGGGTATGAAAAACTGTTTTTT. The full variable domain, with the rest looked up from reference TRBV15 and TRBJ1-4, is DAMVIQNPRYQVTQFGKPVTLSCSQTLNHNVMYWYQQKSSQAPKLLFHYYDKDFNNEADTPDNFQSRRPNTSFCFLDIRSPGLGDTAMYLCATTGRGIGYEKLFFGSGTQLSVL.

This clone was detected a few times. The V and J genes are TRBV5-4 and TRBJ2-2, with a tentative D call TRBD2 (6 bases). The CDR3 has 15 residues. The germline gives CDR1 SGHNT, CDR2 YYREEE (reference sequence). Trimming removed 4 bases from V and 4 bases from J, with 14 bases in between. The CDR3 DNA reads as TGTGCCAGCAGCCTTTATGCCGGGGGCACCGGGGAGCTGTTTTTT. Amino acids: CASSLYAGGTGELFF.

This chain's CDR3 is CASSLVGVEGETQYF. Here the CDR3 DNA reads TGCGCCAGCAGCTTGGTAGGGGTGGAGGGAGAGACCCAGTACTTC. This chain uses TRBV5-1 with TRBJ2-5; a possible D gene is TRBD2 (6 bases). Per germline, CDR1 SGHRS and CDR2 YFSETQ. This CDR3 is built from 15 residues. Deletions cut 0 bases from V and 4 bases from J, with 13 bases between.

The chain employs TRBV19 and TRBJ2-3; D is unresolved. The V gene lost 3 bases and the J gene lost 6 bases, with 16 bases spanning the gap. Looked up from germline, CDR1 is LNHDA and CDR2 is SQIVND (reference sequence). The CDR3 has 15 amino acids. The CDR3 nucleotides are TGTGCCAGTAGTATGGGCATCTTAAACGCGGATACGCAGTATTTT. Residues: CASSMGILNADTQYF.

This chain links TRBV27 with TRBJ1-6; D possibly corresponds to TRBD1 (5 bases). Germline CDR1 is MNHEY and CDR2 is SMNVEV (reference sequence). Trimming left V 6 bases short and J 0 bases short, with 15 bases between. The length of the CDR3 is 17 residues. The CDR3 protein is CASSPGRQSSYNSPLHF. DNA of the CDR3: TGTGCCAGCAGCCCGGGACGTCAGAGCTCCTATAATTCACCCCTCCACTTT.

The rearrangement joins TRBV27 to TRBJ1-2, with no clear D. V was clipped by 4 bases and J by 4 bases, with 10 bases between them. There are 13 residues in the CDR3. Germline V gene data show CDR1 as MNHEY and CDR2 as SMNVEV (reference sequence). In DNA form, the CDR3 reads TGTGCCAGCAGTTCACACCGACTCTATGGCTACACCTTC. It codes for CASSSHRLYGYTF.